Here is one T cell receptor beta chain with its context. What it binds is unknown. This record comes from a study of cytomegalovirus exposure and HLA in healthy donors. Study-wide context: In an earlier analysis, some 110 million unique TCR beta sequences were found from 150 million to 200 million T cells.

The CDR3 covers 14 residues. Trimming pared 2 bases from V and 4 bases from J, leaving 9 bases between. The germline gives CDR1 MNHEY, CDR2 SMNVEV (reference sequence). Study findings and constraints: Analyses of presence and absence presupposed an approximately uniform sequencing depth across donors.

The study ran its PCR with 60 Vbeta and 13 Jbeta primers. TCRdb's table, derived via immunoSEQ multiplex PCR, lists solely in-frame clones and lacks some. Recorded for this sample: some 70,000 clones. The clonotype was recovered from a man aged 40-49 years in good health and CMV-seronegative. The gene calls are TRBV27 and TRBJ1-5, with D maybe TRBD1 (5 bases). Sequencing was carried out using PBMCs. CDR3 in amino acids: CASSLGGGNQPQHF. The CDR3 coding sequence is TGTGCCAGCAGTTTAGGGGGAGGTAATCAGCCCCAGCATTTT.